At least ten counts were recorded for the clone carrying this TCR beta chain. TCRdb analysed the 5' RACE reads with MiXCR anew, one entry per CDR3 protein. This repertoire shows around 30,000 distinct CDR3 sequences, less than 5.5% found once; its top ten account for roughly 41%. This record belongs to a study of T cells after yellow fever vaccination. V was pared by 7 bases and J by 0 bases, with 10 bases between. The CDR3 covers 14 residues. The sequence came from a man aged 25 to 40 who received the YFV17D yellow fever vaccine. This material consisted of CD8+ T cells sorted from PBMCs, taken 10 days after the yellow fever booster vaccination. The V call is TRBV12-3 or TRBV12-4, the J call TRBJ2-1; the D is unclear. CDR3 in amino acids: CASMDRSSYNEQFF. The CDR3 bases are TGTGCCAGCATGGACCGCAGCTCCTACAATGAGCAGTTCTTC.